The clone carrying this T cell receptor (beta chain) has just a few counts. This record belongs to a study of cytomegalovirus exposure and HLA in healthy donors. PCR involved 60 Vbeta and 13 Jbeta primers. Repertoires were generated with immunoSEQ multiplex PCR, while TCRdb's copy carries only in-frame clones and drops some. The repertoire holds 150,000 to 200,000 clones, with 80% as singletons. The sample was PBMCs. This clonotype was obtained from a boy between 10 and 17 years old in good health and CMV-seronegative.

The CDR3 region has the DNA TGCGCCAGCAGCGTCCGCGGACAGGAAATCTATGGCTACACCTTC. Its translation is CASSVRGQEIYGYTF. The chain uses TRBV4-1 and TRBJ1-2, with 7 bases identical to TRBD1. Germline lookup yields CDR1 MGHRA and CDR2 YSYEKL. There are 15 residues in the CDR3. The trim removed 5 bases at V and 4 bases at J, leaving 10 bases unmatched.